The rows below give T cell receptor beta chains drawn from one sample of a study of blood T cell repertoires in COVID-19. The protocol was immunoSEQ multiplex PCR, while the TCRdb copy is restricted to in-frame clones and leaves out a portion. The data show over 120,000 clones, around nine tenths seen once. Sequencing used peripheral blood. These TCRs come from a woman aged 45-59 years with acute or convalescent COVID-19. CDR3s include the opening cysteine and the closing phenylalanine or tryptophan. D genes are given only for firm matches. A row's size may be missing; if present it is once, few, many or a size class.

j_call	d_call	clone_size	v_call	cdr3_nt	cdr3_aa
TRBJ2-7	.	once	TRBV29-1	TGCAGCGTCCCCCACTCGGGTGGAGCCTACGAGCAGTACTTC	CSVPHSGGAYEQYF
TRBJ1-4	TRBD1	.	TRBV5-1	TGCGCCAGCAGCTTGGTGGGACAGGAGGGTGAAAAACTGTTTTTT	CASSLVGQEGEKLFF
TRBJ1-3	TRBD1	once	TRBV11-3	TGTGCCAGCAGCATCGGGACAGGCGACCTTCAAGGAAACACCATATATTTT	CASSIGTGDLQGNTIYF
TRBJ2-3	TRBD2	.	TRBV5-1	TGCGCCAGCAGCTCGAATACAGGGGCGGGAGGGCCGAACACAGATACGCAGTATTTT	CASSSNTGAGGPNTDTQYF
TRBJ2-7	.	.	TRBV6-5	TGTGCCAGCAGTTACGGGGGCAGTAACCTCTACGAGCAGTACTTC	CASSYGGSNLYEQYF
TRBJ1-5	.	.	TRBV3-1/TRBV3-2	TGTGCCAGCAGCGAGGGACTTAGCAATCAGCCCCAGCATTTT	CASSEGLSNQPQHF
TRBJ2-1	.	.	TRBV27	TGTGCCAGCAGTCGATACTACTACAATGAGCAGTTCTTC	CASSRYYYNEQFF
TRBJ2-7	TRBD2	.	TRBV27	TGTGCCAGCAGTTTCGGGGGGGCCCCCTACGAGCAGTACTTC	CASSFGGAPYEQYF
TRBJ2-1	TRBD2	.	TRBV4-2	TGTGCCAGCAGCCACACCTCCCTGGGACTAGCAGACAATGAGCAGTTCTTC	CASSHTSLGLADNEQFF
TRBJ2-4	TRBD2	.	TRBV3-1/TRBV3-2	TGTGCCAGCAGCCAAGGGCCGCGGGAGGGTCAAAACATTCAGTACTTC	CASSQGPREGQNIQYF
TRBJ1-2	.	.	TRBV28	TGTGCCAGCAGCCAAACGGGGGTGGGCTATGGCTACACCTTC	CASSQTGVGYGYTF
TRBJ1-5	TRBD1	.	TRBV5-1	TGCGCCAGCAGCATAGGACAGGGCAATCAGCCCCAGCATTTT	CASSIGQGNQPQHF
TRBJ1-2	TRBD1	.	TRBV25-1	TGTGCCAGCAGTGACTGGGGCGGGACAGGGAAGCCTAACTATGGCTACACCTTC	CASSDWGGTGKPNYGYTF
TRBJ2-5	TRBD2	.	TRBV10-3	TGTGCCGGGAGGGACTCCCAGGGAGGGACCCAGTACTTC	CAGRDSQGGTQYF
TRBJ1-5	.	once	TRBV4-1	TGCGCCAGCAGCCAAGGGACTAAAGGACAGCCCCAGCATTTT	CASSQGTKGQPQHF
TRBJ1-5	TRBD1	.	TRBV27	TGTGCCAGCAGTTCACAGGGGGTCAATCAGCCCCAGCATTTT	CASSSQGVNQPQHF
TRBJ1-2	TRBD1	.	TRBV9	TGTGCCAGCAGCACTGGACAGGGCGATGGCTACACCTTC	CASSTGQGDGYTF
TRBJ1-5	.	.	TRBV4-2	TGTGCCAGCAGCCAAGATGACAGGCAAGGCAATCAGCCCCAGCATTTT	CASSQDDRQGNQPQHF
TRBJ2-1	.	.	TRBV6-6	TGTGCCAGCACCCTAGATACCCCCTACAATGAGCAGTTCTTC	CASTLDTPYNEQFF
TRBJ1-5	.	.	TRBV12-3/TRBV12-4	TGTGCCAGCAGTCAATCCGGTCCACAGCCCCAGCATTTT	CASSQSGPQPQHF
TRBJ1-5	.	.	TRBV19	TGTGCCAGTAGTATGCAGGGACAGCCCCAGCATTTT	CASSMQGQPQHF
TRBJ2-7	TRBD2	.	TRBV7-3	TGTGCCAGCAGCCTGACTAGCGGGAGCTACGAGCAGTACTTC	CASSLTSGSYEQYF
TRBJ1-5	.	.	TRBV6-6	TGTGCCAGCAGTTCCGGGACTGGTTCGCCCCAGCATTTT	CASSSGTGSPQHF
TRBJ2-1	.	.	TRBV12-3/TRBV12-4	TGTGCCAGCAGTTTAGGCGGCCATGAGCAGTTCTTC	CASSLGGHEQFF
TRBJ2-5	.	once	TRBV5-1	TGCGCCAGCAGCGGGCGGGGCGCTCAAGAGACCCAGTACTTC	CASSGRGAQETQYF
TRBJ2-5	TRBD2	.	TRBV19	TGTGCCAGTAGATTCGGGACTAGAGGGAAAGAGACCCAGTACTTC	CASRFGTRGKETQYF
TRBJ2-1	.	.	TRBV15	TGTGCCACCAGCGAAATAAGCGGCCTTTACTACAATGAGCAGTTCTTC	CATSEISGLYYNEQFF
TRBJ2-1	TRBD2	.	TRBV19	TGTGCCAGTAGTATAGTAAGCGGGAGCTCCTACAATGAGCAGTTCTTC	CASSIVSGSSYNEQFF
TRBJ1-5	TRBD1	.	TRBV6-5	TGTGCCAGCAGAGGGACAGTCAAGGGTAGGTCCCAGCATTTT	CASRGTVKGRSQHF
TRBJ2-7	.	.	TRBV3-1/TRBV3-2	TGTGCCAGCAGCCAAGAAGGAGTTCGGGGCGAGCAGTACTTC	CASSQEGVRGEQYF
TRBJ2-6	.	.	TRBV5-1	TGCGCCAGCAGCTTGGAAGGGGCGGGGGCCAACGTCCTGACTTTC	CASSLEGAGANVLTF
TRBJ2-5	TRBD2	once	TRBV7-6	TGTGCCAGCAGCCCCCGGCTAGCGGGGGGCCTTCTGGAGACCCAGTACTTC	CASSPRLAGGLLETQYF
TRBJ2-7	TRBD1	once	TRBV2	TGTGCCAGCAGTGAAACAGGGGGCCTCGACGAGCAGTACTTC	CASSETGGLDEQYF
TRBJ2-7	TRBD1	.	TRBV7-2	TGTGCCTTACAAACAGGGGGCTACGAGCAGTACTTC	CALQTGGYEQYF
TRBJ1-3	.	.	TRBV5-4	TGTGCCAGCAGCCTGGGACATTCCAGCTCTGGAAACACCATATATTTT	CASSLGHSSSGNTIYF
TRBJ1-4	.	.	TRBV27	TGTGCCAGCAGTTTGGGCAGGCGATCAACTAATGAAAAACTGTTTTTT	CASSLGRRSTNEKLFF
TRBJ2-7	TRBD1	.	TRBV19	TGTGCCAGTAGCAGATACCGGGACAGTCCCTACGAGCAGTACTTC	CASSRYRDSPYEQYF
TRBJ2-7	.	.	TRBV29-1	TGCAGCGTTGTGGGCGGAGGCCACTACGAGCAGTACTTC	CSVVGGGHYEQYF
TRBJ2-1	.	.	TRBV24-1	TGTGCCACCAGTGATTATAAGAGTGAGCAGTTCTTC	CATSDYKSEQFF
TRBJ1-4	TRBD1	.	TRBV3-1/TRBV3-2	TGTGCCAGCAGCCAGGACAGGGGATCGGGTGAAAAACTGTTTTTT	CASSQDRGSGEKLFF
TRBJ2-1	TRBD2	once	TRBV5-1	TGCGCCAGCAGCTTGCGGACTAGCTCCTATGAGCAGTTCTTC	CASSLRTSSYEQFF
TRBJ2-2	.	.	TRBV5-1	TGCGCCAGCAGCTTCGGGACACCGTCCGGGGAGCTGTTTTTT	CASSFGTPSGELFF
TRBJ2-1	.	once	TRBV7-3	TGTGCCAGCAGCCCAAACGGACAGTACAATGAGCAGTTCTTC	CASSPNGQYNEQFF
TRBJ1-2	.	.	TRBV12-3/TRBV12-4	TGTGCCAGCAGTTTAGAACTGTATGGCTACACCTTC	CASSLELYGYTF
TRBJ1-1	.	.	TRBV21-1	TGTGCCAGCAGCAAAGTGGGACAGGGGGGCCTGGTCACTGAAGCTTTCTTT	CASSKVGQGGLVTEAFF
TRBJ1-5	.	.	TRBV3-1/TRBV3-2	TGTGCCAGCAGCCAGGGCGGCAATCAGCCCCAGCATTTT	CASSQGGNQPQHF
TRBJ2-2	TRBD1	.	TRBV28	TGTGCCAGCAGCAAGACAGGGGGCATTGCCGGGGAGCTGTTTTTT	CASSKTGGIAGELFF
TRBJ1-6	TRBD1	.	TRBV5-6	TGTGCCAGCAGCAACAGGGGTTTGGCCTCCTATAATTCACCCCTCCACTTT	CASSNRGLASYNSPLHF
TRBJ2-2	.	.	TRBV12-3/TRBV12-4	TGTGCCAGCAGTTTAGGGCACACCGGGGAGCTGTTTTTT	CASSLGHTGELFF
TRBJ1-2	.	.	TRBV7-3	TGTGCCAGCAGCTTAATGAGGGTTTCTAACTATGGCTACACCTTC	CASSLMRVSNYGYTF
TRBJ1-6	TRBD1	.	TRBV14	TGTGCCAGCAGAACAGGGGGCCTCTATAATTCACCCCTCCACTTT	CASRTGGLYNSPLHF
TRBJ1-5	TRBD1	.	TRBV18	TGTGCCAGCTCCGCCCGGGACAGAGGGAGCAATCAGCCCCAGCATTTT	CASSARDRGSNQPQHF
TRBJ2-1	.	.	TRBV5-6	TGTGCCAGCACCCTGGGGGGGGGCGGGAGAGGATACAATGAGCAGTTCTTC	CASTLGGGGRGYNEQFF